This T cell receptor beta chain was identified during a study of molecular identifiers for immune sequencing clone quantification. TCRdb analysed the PCR reads with MiXCR anew, one entry per CDR3 protein. The sample has over 60,000 distinct CDR3 sequences, 15% to 20% seen once. Study-level points and caveats: The share of molecules held by clones above 20 RNA copies was over 98% in effector cells and under 1% in naive cells.

CDR1 SNHLY and CDR2 FYNNEI come from the germline V gene. This CDR3 comprises 15 residues. Trimming shortened V by 5 bases and J by 3 bases, and 17 bases separated the two germline ends. This clonotype was seen a few times. The antigen is undetermined. Sequenced: naive CD8+ T cells from blood, with Jurkat cell RNA spiked in. The sample's subset: FACS-sorted CD8+CD4-CCR7+CD45RA+ naive T cells. This TCR derives from a human donor in good health. Some libraries in this study had Jurkat cell RNA spiked in. The V call is TRBV2, the J call TRBJ2-7, with a possible D match to TRBD1 (6 bases). DNA of the CDR3: TGTGCCAGCAGTACTACAGGGATTACCTTCTACGAGCAGTACTTC. This gives the protein CASSTTGITFYEQYF.